This passage covers 20 T cell receptor beta chains from one sample sequenced in a study of shared clonotypes between healthy human individuals. Assay: immunoSEQ multiplex PCR; the TCRdb copy retains only in-frame clones and omits some. The repertoire holds a few hundred thousand clones, with about 97% as singletons. Sequencing used naive CD4+ T cells sorted from blood. Subset given: CD45RA+ positively selected. The receptors here all came from a woman aged 30 to 39 in good health.

This clone was observed a single time. The chain has TRBV28 and TRBJ1-5; 7 bases map to TRBD1. V lost 5 bases, J lost 5 bases, and 6 bases stayed unmatched. CDR3 length: 14 residues. Germline V lookup: CDR1 MDHEN, CDR2 SYDVKM. The DNA of the CDR3 is TGTGCCAGCAGTCGTCCCAGGGGGGATCAGCCCCAGCATTTT. Translated: CASSRPRGDQPQHF. The variable domain in full, with the rest retrieved from reference TRBV28 and TRBJ1-5, is DVKVTQSSRYLVKRTGEKVFLECVQDMDHENMFWYRQDPGLGLRLIYFSYDVKMKEKGDIPEGYSVSREKKERFSLILESASTNQTSMYLCASSRPRGDQPQHFGDGTRLSIL.

The chain carries TRBV4-2 and TRBJ2-1; a possible D gene is TRBD2 (5 bases). The CDR3 has 16 amino acids. V was shortened by 0 bases and J by 4 bases, with 13 bases between the two germline ends. Germline assignment: CDR1 LGHNA and CDR2 YNFKEQ. The CDR3 spells CASSQEEGTTYNEQFF. The CDR3 nucleotides read TGTGCCAGCAGCCAAGAAGAGGGTACCACTTACAATGAGCAGTTCTTC.

The chain is built from TRBV5-1 and TRBJ1-3; D gene uncertain. Germline V lookup: CDR1 SGHRS, CDR2 YFSETQ. There are 15 residues in the CDR3. V lost 1 base, J lost 0 bases, and 8 bases lay in between. CDR3 coding DNA: TGCGCCAGCAGCTTGTCCCCATTCTCTGGAAACACCATATATTTT. This sequence encodes CASSLSPFSGNTIYF.

This rearrangement joins TRBV29-1 to TRBJ2-1; 10 bases agree with TRBD2. Germline CDR1 SQVTM, CDR2 ANQGSEA. The CDR3 is made up of 16 amino acids. V was clipped by 7 bases and J by 0 bases; unmatched bases: 9. The CDR3 nucleotides read TGCAGCGGGACTAGCGGTTGGGGGAGCTCCTACAATGAGCAGTTCTTC. This sequence encodes CSGTSGWGSSYNEQFF.

The J gene is TRBJ2-1, the V gene TRBV10-1; 11 positions match TRBD2. V lost 5 bases and J lost 8; bases outside the gene matches: 17. The CDR3 loop spans 18 amino acids. Germline V lookup: CDR1 WNHNN, CDR2 SYGVQD (reference sequence). This CDR3 reads CASSSGLTSGSIYDEQFF. DNA of the CDR3: TGCGCCAGCAGTTCAGGGCTCACTAGCGGGAGCATTTACGATGAGCAGTTCTTC.

This clone has only one observation. The V gene is TRBV19, the J gene TRBJ1-2, with a possible D match to TRBD1 (5 bases). This CDR3 has 15 amino acids. Germline CDR1 is LNHDA and CDR2 is SQIVND (reference sequence). V shed 2 bases and J shed 8 bases, with 18 bases lying between them. The CDR3 spells CASSISTGQGRGYTF. In DNA, the CDR3 is TGTGCCAGTAGTATAAGTACCGGGCAGGGTCGCGGCTACACCTTC.

As to this clone: The sample holds other DNA sequences that translate to the same CDR3. The chain uses TRBV19 and TRBJ1-2; D gene uncertain. CDR1 is LNHDA, CDR2 SQIVND, per germline (reference sequence). The CDR3 covers 13 residues. The ends were cut back, 1 base at V and 4 bases at J, with 7 bases in the middle. The CDR3 DNA is TGTGCCAGTAGTATAGCAGGCTTCTATGGCTACACCTTC. Residues: CASSIAGFYGYTF.

This chain uses TRBV5-3 with TRBJ2-3, with 7 bases aligning to TRBD1. TRBV5-3 is recorded as an ORF, its role being uncertain. V lost 5 bases, J lost 1 base, and 16 bases stayed unmatched. The CDR3 consists of 18 residues. The CDR3 bases are TGTGCCAGAAGTCCCGAGTTTTTGACAGGGTTGGGCACAGATACGCAGTATTTT. It encodes CARSPEFLTGLGTDTQYF.

The gene calls are TRBV5-1 and TRBJ1-3, with D uncertain. V was cut by 0 bases and J by 0 bases, with 7 bases left in between. Germline-derived CDR1 and CDR2 are SGHRS and YFSETQ. The CDR3 sequence is 15 residues long. CDR3 nucleotide sequence: TGCGCCAGCAGCTTGGCGAGCGACTCTGGAAACACCATATATTTT. It specifies CASSLASDSGNTIYF.

J is TRBJ2-3 and V is TRBV7-2; 7 bases align to TRBD2. Germline-derived CDR1 and CDR2 are SGHTA and FQGNSA. The CDR3 is made up of 16 amino acids. V lost 5 bases and J lost 3; bases outside the gene matches: 11. CDR3 in DNA: TGTGCCAGCAGCCCTAGGCGGGGAGGGAGTACAGATACGCAGTATTTT. It codes for CASSPRRGGSTDTQYF.

The chain uses TRBV27 and TRBJ1-4; D is undetermined. In germline, CDR1 is MNHEY, CDR2 SMNVEV (reference sequence). CDR3 size: 15 residues. The ends were cut back, 6 bases at V and 0 bases at J, with 11 bases in the middle. This chain's CDR3 is CASRRAMSTNEKLFF. Here the CDR3 DNA reads TGTGCCAGCAGACGAGCAATGTCAACTAATGAAAAACTGTTTTTT.

This clone has just one count. The chain uses TRBV28 and TRBJ1-1; 8 bases are shared with TRBD1. CDR3 length: 19 amino acids. The V gene's germline CDR1 is MDHEN and CDR2 SYDVKM. Trimming took 0 bases from V and 4 from J; bases not matched to a gene: 16. The CDR3 region has the DNA TGTGCCAGCAGTTTATGGACCGGGACAGGTCTCAAACTGAGCACTGAAGCTTTCTTT. This encodes CASSLWTGTGLKLSTEAFF.

The chain carries TRBV2 and TRBJ2-1, with 8 bases matching TRBD2. V shed 4 bases, J shed 0 bases, and the junction held 2 bases outside the gene matches. Germline lookup yields CDR1 SNHLY and CDR2 FYNNEI. The CDR3 has 15 amino acids. This CDR3 reads CASSVSGSSYNEQFF. The CDR3 DNA sequence: TGTGCCAGCAGTGTGAGCGGGAGCTCCTACAATGAGCAGTTCTTC.

The CDR3 spells CASSLGGPYDNEQFF. DNA of the CDR3: TGTGCCAGCAGCTTAGGGGGTCCCTACGACAATGAGCAGTTCTTC. The chain recombines TRBV7-9 with TRBJ2-1; D ambiguous. CDR3 length: 15 residues. V was cut by 1 base and J by 5 bases, with 12 bases left in between. Germline CDR1 reads SEHNR; CDR2 reads FQNEAQ (reference sequence).

The chain employs TRBV6-6 and TRBJ1-1; D unclear. V was trimmed by 6 bases and J by 1 base, leaving 15 bases between them. Per the germline V gene, CDR1 is MNHNY and CDR2 is SVGAGI (reference sequence). The CDR3 covers 15 residues. The CDR3 DNA follows: TGTGCCAGCAGCTTAGCCCCTCAGACGAACACTGAAGCTTTCTTT. Translation gives CASSLAPQTNTEAFF.

This chain links TRBV7-3 with TRBJ2-5; TRBD2 matches 7 bases. Unmatched junction bases numbered 5, after V lost 5 bases and J lost 2 bases. CDR3 length: 14 residues. Germline assignment: CDR1 SGHTA and CDR2 FQGTGA. The CDR3 region is CASSPRGLQETQYF. CDR3 coding DNA: TGTGCCAGCAGCCCTCGGGGACTACAAGAGACCCAGTACTTC.

This clone was observed once. V is TRBV30 and J is TRBJ2-2; tentatively, D is TRBD1 (5 bases). Germline V lookup: CDR1 GTSNPN, CDR2 SVGIG (reference sequence). This CDR3 contains 14 residues. V was clipped by 1 base and J by 4 bases, with 10 bases between them. CDR3 sequence reads: CAWSGGHITGELFF. CDR3 coding DNA: TGTGCCTGGAGTGGAGGACACATCACCGGGGAGCTGTTTTTT.

Comments on this clone: At the DNA level, this CDR3 is encoded by other sequences in the same sample as well. The gene calls are TRBV18 and TRBJ2-7; no clear D. The germline V gene encodes CDR1 KGHSH and CDR2 LQKENI. This CDR3 contains 13 residues. V dropped 3 bases and J dropped 0 bases, with 6 bases sitting between them. DNA for the CDR3: TGTGCCAGCTCACCCCCAAGCTCCTACGAGCAGTACTTC. This sequence encodes CASSPPSSYEQYF.

The CDR3 loop is CASSQTLTSGNTDTQYF. The CDR3 nucleotides read TGCGCCAGCAGCCAAACCTTGACTAGCGGGAATACAGATACGCAGTATTTT. The chain uses TRBV4-1 and TRBJ2-3; 11 nucleotides match TRBD2. This CDR3 contains 17 residues. Germline CDR1 MGHRA, CDR2 YSYEKL. V gave up 2 bases and J gave up 3 bases; unmatched junction bases: 7.

The gene calls are TRBV28 and TRBJ2-7; D unclear. V shed 7 bases and J shed 3 bases, with 19 bases lying between them. Germline-derived CDR1 and CDR2 are MDHEN and SYDVKM. The CDR3 has 15 amino acids. The CDR3 region is CASTLSHRGFYEQYF. In DNA, the CDR3 is TGTGCCAGCACCCTTAGTCATCGAGGTTTCTACGAGCAGTACTTC.